Listed below are T cell receptor beta chains from one sample, sequenced in a study of blood T cell repertoires in COVID-19. Some clones are missing from TCRdb's copy, which holds only in-frame ones; the method was immunoSEQ multiplex PCR. The repertoire consists of roughly 200,000 clones, with 81% occurring once and the leading ten covering approximately 10%. Material: peripheral blood. Every receptor here comes from a woman aged 40 to 55 with COVID-19, enrolled during active disease. The CDR3 runs from the conserved cysteine through the conserved F or W. Each record gives: clone size, J gene, D gene, V gene, CDR3 length, CDR3 protein, CDR3 DNA. The D gene is left open where the match is weak. Clone size is given for some rows only: seen once, a few or many times, or a class if the clone is expanded.

.	TRBJ2-1	TRBD1	TRBV5-4	17	CASSLEVLGTAYNEQFF	TGTGCCAGCAGCTTGGAGGTCCTCGGGACAGCCTACAATGAGCAGTTCTTC
.	TRBJ2-2	.	TRBV5-5	16	CASSLGGLALAGELFF	TGTGCCAGCAGCTTGGGCGGCCTAGCCTTGGCCGGGGAGCTGTTTTTT
once	TRBJ2-1	.	TRBV25-1	14	CASIGARSYNEQFF	TGTGCCAGCATTGGGGCACGGTCCTACAATGAGCAGTTCTTC
.	TRBJ1-1	TRBD1	TRBV12-3/TRBV12-4	13	CATTGQGSTEAFF	TGTGCCACCACCGGACAGGGCAGTACTGAAGCTTTCTTT
many	TRBJ1-6	.	TRBV6-5	15	CASSRTGRNNSPLHF	TGTGCCAGCAGTCGAACAGGTCGCAATAATTCACCCCTCCACTTT
.	TRBJ2-1	TRBD2	TRBV27	16	CASSLKRLARGNEQFF	TGTGCCAGCAGTTTAAAAAGGCTCGCGCGGGGGAATGAGCAGTTCTTC
.	TRBJ1-2	.	TRBV5-4	15	CASRWEDLEEIGYTF	TGTGCCAGCAGATGGGAAGATCTGGAGGAAATTGGCTACACCTTC
.	TRBJ2-7	.	TRBV6-5	14	CASTSVGGRGEQYF	TGTGCCAGTACCTCAGTGGGGGGACGAGGGGAGCAGTACTTC
once	TRBJ2-2	.	TRBV5-6	17	CASSFTVRRAGTGELFF	TGTGCCAGCAGCTTTACTGTGCGGCGGGCTGGCACCGGGGAGCTGTTTTTT
.	TRBJ2-1	.	TRBV19	12	CASSGTYNEQFF	TGTGCCAGTAGCGGGACTTACAATGAGCAGTTCTTC
.	TRBJ2-3	.	TRBV5-1	15	CASSFDGGSGDTQYF	TGCGCCAGCAGCTTCGACGGCGGGTCGGGAGATACGCAGTATTTT
.	TRBJ2-1	TRBD2	TRBV2	12	CASSGTGTRKFF	TGTGCCAGCAGTGGGACCGGGACTAGGAAGTTCTTC
.	TRBJ1-5	TRBD1	TRBV7-8	17	CASSSEGGDRERQPQHF	TGTGCCAGCAGCTCTGAGGGGGGTGACAGGGAGAGACAGCCCCAGCATTTT
.	TRBJ2-1	.	TRBV27	13	CASSPGYRAEQFF	TGTGCCAGCAGTCCCGGCTACAGGGCTGAGCAGTTCTTC
once	TRBJ1-2	.	TRBV18	15	CASSPESGQPYGYTF	TGTGCCAGCTCACCGGAAAGTGGACAACCCTATGGCTACACCTTC
.	TRBJ1-4	.	TRBV5-8	15	CASSTQGFINEKLFF	TGTGCCAGCAGCACCCAGGGTTTTATTAATGAAAAACTGTTTTTT
.	TRBJ2-7	TRBD2	TRBV5-4	14	CASSSWTSGGEQYF	TGTGCCAGCAGCTCGTGGACTAGCGGGGGCGAGCAGTACTTC
.	TRBJ1-1	TRBD1	TRBV14	14	CASSHKARGPEAFF	TGTGCCAGCAGCCACAAGGCCAGGGGGCCTGAAGCTTTCTTT
.	TRBJ1-2	TRBD1	TRBV2	13	CASSTGTVGGYTF	TGTGCCAGCAGCACCGGGACAGTCGGTGGCTACACCTTC
once	TRBJ2-4	.	TRBV21-1	16	CASSGTSGTPLNIQYF	TGTGCCAGCAGTGGGACTAGCGGGACTCCTTTAAACATTCAGTACTTC
many	TRBJ2-7	.	TRBV2	12	CASSESSYEQYF	TGTGCCAGCAGTGAATCGAGCTACGAGCAGTACTTC
.	TRBJ2-7	TRBD1	TRBV10-1	14	CASSRAGGLDEQYF	TGCGCCAGCAGTAGGGCAGGGGGCTTGGACGAGCAGTACTTC
.	TRBJ2-4	TRBD2	TRBV6-5	11	CAISPGGIQYF	TGTGCCATCTCCCCGGGGGGCATTCAGTACTTC
.	TRBJ2-5	TRBD1	TRBV28	13	CASRRQGEETQYF	TGTGCCAGCAGACGCCAGGGGGAAGAGACCCAGTACTTC
.	TRBJ2-2	.	TRBV7-3	14	CASSLSGNTGELFF	TGTGCCAGCAGCCTTAGCGGGAACACCGGGGAGCTGTTTTTT
.	TRBJ1-2	.	TRBV5-8	15	CASSLAAGIGYGYTF	TGTGCCAGCAGCTTGGCCGCAGGGATCGGCTATGGCTACACCTTC
many	TRBJ2-3	TRBD2	TRBV5-3	12	CARSLWASGRPF	TGTGCCAGAAGCTTGTGGGCTAGCGGGCGGCCCTTT
.	TRBJ1-5	TRBD1	TRBV6-1	16	CASSEGTGRFNQPQHF	TGTGCCAGCAGTGAAGGGACAGGGAGGTTTAATCAGCCCCAGCATTTT
.	TRBJ2-2	.	TRBV7-2	16	CASSHSGTTRTGELFF	TGTGCCAGCAGCCACTCCGGGACAACCCGCACCGGGGAGCTGTTTTTT
.	TRBJ2-3	TRBD2	TRBV3-1/TRBV3-2	16	CASSQDAPGLADTQYF	TGTGCCAGCAGCCAAGATGCACCGGGACTAGCAGATACGCAGTATTTT
.	TRBJ2-2	.	TRBV18	15	CASSPVLVRTGELFF	TGTGCCAGCTCACCCGTACTGGTCAGGACCGGGGAGCTGTTTTTT
.	TRBJ1-5	.	TRBV18	14	CASSGARSNQPQHF	TGTGCCAGCTCAGGGGCTAGGAGCAATCAGCCCCAGCATTTT
.	TRBJ2-7	.	TRBV7-9	11	CASSILGEQYF	TGTGCCAGCAGCATCCTCGGGGAGCAGTACTTC